The clone carrying this TCR beta chain came up once. No antigen is known for it. This CDR3 region has 15 residues. V was trimmed by 5 bases and J by 4 bases, leaving 15 bases between them. Germline CDR1 and CDR2: LNHNV and YYDKDF (reference sequence). The sample is drawn from a study of a mutant IDH1 vaccine in newly diagnosed glioma. Generated by immunoSEQ multiplex PCR, the TCRdb table keeps only in-frame clones and is missing some. The data contain approximately 50,000 clones, around four fifths of them singletons. The time point: week 47, end of study. Topical imiquimod accompanied each vaccine dose, which consisted of 300 ug of mutant IDH1 20-mer peptide.

This TCR derives from a woman in her fifties or sixties with glioma. The rearrangement links TRBV15 to TRBJ1-5; D gene ambiguous. Sequencing was performed on PBMCs, taken from a glioma patient whose treatment included an IDH1 peptide vaccine. The DNA of the CDR3 is TGTGCCACCAGCCTAACGGGCAGCCTAAATCAGCCCCAGCATTTT. Protein: CATSLTGSLNQPQHF.